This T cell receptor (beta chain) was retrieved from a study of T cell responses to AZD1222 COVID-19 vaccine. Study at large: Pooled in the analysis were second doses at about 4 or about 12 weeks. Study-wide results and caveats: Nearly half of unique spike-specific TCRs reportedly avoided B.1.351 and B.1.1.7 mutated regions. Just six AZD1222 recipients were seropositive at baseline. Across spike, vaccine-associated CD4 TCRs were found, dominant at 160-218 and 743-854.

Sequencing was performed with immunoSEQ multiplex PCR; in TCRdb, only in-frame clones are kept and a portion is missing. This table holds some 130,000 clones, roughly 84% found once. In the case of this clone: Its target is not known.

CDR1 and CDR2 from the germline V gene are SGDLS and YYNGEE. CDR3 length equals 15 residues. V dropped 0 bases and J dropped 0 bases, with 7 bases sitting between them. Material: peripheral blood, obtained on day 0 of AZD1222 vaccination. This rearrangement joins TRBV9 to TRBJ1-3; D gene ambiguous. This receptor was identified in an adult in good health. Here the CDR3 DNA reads TGTGCCAGCAGCGTAGGGGAGAGCTCTGGAAACACCATATATTTT. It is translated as CASSVGESSGNTIYF.